A single sample is the source of the 32 T cell receptor beta chains below, sequenced in a study of cytotoxic CD8 clonotypes in ibrutinib-treated CLL. The method was immunoSEQ multiplex PCR; TCRdb's version includes in-frame clones alone and lacks a portion of them. The sample gives tens of thousands of clones, over 55% of which show up once; roughly 51% is in the top ten. Sequencing used PBMCs, obtained after 24 months of ibrutinib treatment. The source is a human donor with chronic lymphocytic leukemia.

The chain joins TRBV28 to TRBJ1-2; maybe TRBD1 (5 bases). There are 13 residues in the CDR3. V was shortened by 5 bases and J by 4 bases, with 11 bases between the two germline ends. The germline V gene has CDR1 MDHEN and CDR2 SYDVKM. CDR3 sequence: CASSPGGLYGYTF. The DNA for the CDR3 is TGTGCCAGCAGTCCCGGGGGACTCTATGGCTACACCTTC.

This clone was seen a few times. V gene TRBV7-6 combines with J gene TRBJ2-6; no reliable D call. V was clipped by 0 bases and J by 3 bases, with 9 bases between them. CDR1 is SGHVS, CDR2 FNYEAQ, per germline. The CDR3 is 16 residues long. In nucleotides, the CDR3 is TGTGCCAGCAGCTTAGCCGGGTACTATGGGGCCAACGTCCTGACTTTC. Translating gives CASSLAGYYGANVLTF.

This clone was seen more than once but under ten times. V and J are TRBV27 and TRBJ2-7; 7 nucleotides align to TRBD2. The CDR3 has 17 residues. The V gene's germline CDR1 is MNHEY and CDR2 SMNVEV (reference sequence). V shed 3 bases and J 1 base; nucleotides not matched to a gene: 12. CDR3 nucleotides: TGTGCCAGCAGTTTCTACTATTCCGGGACTAAATCCTACGAGCAGTACTTC. Translated, it gives CASSFYYSGTKSYEQYF.

The chain uses TRBV18 and TRBJ2-7; D is unresolved. In germline, CDR1 is KGHSH, CDR2 LQKENI. V shed 3 bases and J shed 6 bases, with 12 bases lying between them. This CDR3 region has 13 residues. CDR3 bases: TGTGCCAGCTCACCCAAACTTGGGGTCGAGCAGTACTTC. Protein product: CASSPKLGVEQYF.

The chain has TRBV6-1 and TRBJ2-5; 8 nucleotides align to TRBD2. The junction had 10 bases not matched to a gene; V was cut back by 2 bases and J by 5 bases. From germline, CDR1 is MNHNS and CDR2 SASEGT. This CDR3 comprises 16 residues. The CDR3 protein is CASSEHRGGSRETQYF. The CDR3 DNA sequence: TGTGCCAGCAGTGAACATCGGGGGGGCAGCCGGGAGACCCAGTACTTC.

This rearrangement joins TRBV9 to TRBJ2-3, with 8 positions matching TRBD2. V lost 0 bases and J lost 5; bases outside the gene matches: 8. In germline, CDR1 is SGDLS, CDR2 YYNGEE. The CDR3 consists of 16 residues. The CDR3 region has the DNA TGTGCCAGCAGCGTAGCCGGGGGGGCAGGAGGAGATACGCAGTATTTT. It is translated as CASSVAGGAGGDTQYF.

This clone was detected a few times. This rearrangement joins TRBV19 to TRBJ1-5, with 9 bases fitting TRBD1. The CDR3 is 16 residues long. Losses at the gene ends were 4 bases for V and 2 bases for J; bases not matched to a gene: 6. Germline V gene lookup returns CDR1 LNHDA and CDR2 SQIVND (reference sequence). CDR3 sequence (DNA): TGTGCCAGTAGTAGGGGTCGACAGGGGGGCAATCAGCCCCAGCATTTT. Encoded protein: CASSRGRQGGNQPQHF.

A few counts support this clone. The sample has other DNA sequences that encode this CDR3 too. The chain recombines TRBV19 with TRBJ2-7; TRBD1 matches 10 bases. The CDR3 runs to 14 residues. Germline trimming cut 7 bases from V and 3 bases from J; bases unmatched to any gene: 6. Germline values: CDR1 LNHDA, CDR2 SQIVND (reference sequence). CDR3 amino acids: CASTPTGGIYEQYF. In DNA, the CDR3 is TGTGCCAGTACCCCGACAGGGGGCATCTACGAGCAGTACTTC.

The V and J genes are TRBV7-9 and TRBJ2-2; no clear D gene. CDR1 and CDR2 from the germline V gene are SEHNR and FQNEAQ (reference sequence). This CDR3 spans 12 amino acids. V was pared by 6 bases and J by 3 bases, with 5 bases between. Here the CDR3 DNA reads TGTGCCAGCAGGGTTTACACCGGGGAGCTGTTTTTT. Its protein is CASRVYTGELFF.

This clone was recorded once. This sequence joins TRBV5-1 and TRBJ1-5; 7 nucleotides line up with TRBD1. Germline CDR1 and CDR2: SGHRS and YFSETQ. The ends lost 1 base at V and 5 bases at J; junction bases unmatched: 6. This CDR3 contains 15 residues. The CDR3: CASSLSGGMDQPQHF. CDR3 DNA sequence: TGCGCCAGCAGCTTGTCAGGGGGAATGGATCAGCCCCAGCATTTT.

Here the CDR3 reads CASSVVQGGNEQFF. CDR3 DNA sequence: TGTGCCAGCAGCGTAGTACAGGGAGGCAATGAGCAGTTCTTC. The genes are TRBV9 and TRBJ2-1, with D possibly being TRBD1 or TRBD2 (6 bases each). Trimming took off 0 bases at V and 6 bases at J, with 10 bases between the two ends. Germline V gene sequence: CDR1 SGDLS, CDR2 YYNGEE. The CDR3 consists of 14 residues.

The chain couples TRBV5-1 to TRBJ2-7, with 8 bases fitting TRBD1. Germline CDR1 reads SGHRS; CDR2 reads YFSETQ. The junction had 4 bases not matched to a gene; V was cut back by 1 base and J by 4 bases. The CDR3 is 14 amino acids. DNA of the CDR3: TGCGCCAGCAGCTTGAACAGGGGGTGGTACGAGCAGTACTTC. It translates to CASSLNRGWYEQYF.

V usage is TRBV19 and J usage is TRBJ2-7; the D gene could be TRBD1 or TRBD2 (7 bases each). Germline V gene sequence: CDR1 LNHDA, CDR2 SQIVND (reference sequence). This CDR3 contains 15 residues. Trimming removed 5 bases at V and 4 bases at J, with 18 bases between. CDR3 amino acids: CASSQGDRSGYEQYF. The CDR3 bases are TGTGCCAGTAGTCAGGGGGATCGTAGCGGGTACGAGCAGTACTTC.

The rearrangement uses TRBV11-1 and TRBJ2-7; TRBD1 aligns across 10 bases. From germline, CDR1 is SGHAT and CDR2 FQDESV (reference sequence). The V and J ends lost 8 bases and 4 bases, in that order; junction bases with no gene match: 5. CDR3 length: 13 amino acids. CDR3 residues: CASRRDRGYEQYF. DNA for the CDR3: TGTGCCAGCCGGAGGGACAGGGGTTACGAGCAGTACTTC.

This sequence joins TRBV7-2 and TRBJ2-5; TRBD2 matches at 8 bases. J was trimmed by 2 bases and V by 6 bases; bases with no gene match: 8. The CDR3 has 15 residues. Germline V gene sequence: CDR1 SGHTA, CDR2 FQGNSA. The CDR3 reads CASRPVAGKQETQYF. In DNA, the CDR3 is TGTGCCAGCAGACCCGTAGCGGGGAAACAAGAGACCCAGTACTTC. Complete variable domain (other parts from reference TRBV7-2 and TRBJ2-5): GAGVSQSPSNKVTEKGKDVELRCDPISGHTALYWYRQSLGQGLEFLIYFQGNSAPDKSGLPSDRFSAERTGGSVSTLTIQRTQQEDSAVYLCASRPVAGKQETQYFGPGTRLLVL.

The rearrangement joins TRBV30 to TRBJ1-2; D might be TRBD1 (6 bases). V was shortened by 5 bases and J by 4 bases, with 17 bases between the two germline ends. CDR1 is GTSNPN, CDR2 SVGIG, per germline (reference sequence). The CDR3 is 14 amino acids. The CDR3 DNA is TGTGCCTGGGAGGGGGACACGGTCGCCTATGGCTACACCTTC. Amino acid sequence: CAWEGDTVAYGYTF.

The chain is built from TRBV11-2 and TRBJ2-7; the D is unclear. Germline-derived CDR1 and CDR2 are SGHAT and FQNNGV. Between the trimmed V and J ends, which lost 3 bases and 3 bases, there was a span of 6 bases. The CDR3 length is 12 residues. In DNA form, the CDR3 reads TGTGCCAGCAGCTTTGTCGGCTACGAGCAGTACTTC. This codes for CASSFVGYEQYF. The full variable domain, rest sourced from reference TRBV11-2 and TRBJ2-7, is EAGVAQSPRYKIIEKRQSVAFWCNPISGHATLYWYQQILGQGPKLLIQFQNNGVVDDSQLPKDRFSAERLKGVDSTLKIQPAKLEDSAVYLCASSFVGYEQYFGPGTRLTVT.

The rearrangement uses TRBV28 and TRBJ2-7; maybe TRBD1 (5 bases). Germline CDR1 reads MDHEN; CDR2 reads SYDVKM. With 5 bases removed from V and 7 bases from J, the gap between germline ends came to 24 bases. CDR3 size: 16 residues. The CDR3 DNA sequence: TGTGCCAGCAGTACTCGCCTGCAGGGCCCGTCGGCGGAGCAGTACTTC. The encoded protein is CASSTRLQGPSAEQYF.

This clone was picked up a small number of times. The chain carries TRBV28 and TRBJ2-7; 11 nucleotides match TRBD2. Unmatched junction bases numbered 10, after V lost 6 bases and J lost 0 bases. Germline values: CDR1 MDHEN, CDR2 SYDVKM. The CDR3 totals 17 residues. CDR3 protein: CASSVLGLAGFSYEQYF. CDR3 nucleotides: TGTGCCAGCAGCGTACTCGGACTAGCGGGCTTCTCCTACGAGCAGTACTTC.

The rearrangement joins TRBV7-2 to TRBJ2-1; tentative D call: TRBD1 (6 bases). From germline, CDR1 is SGHTA and CDR2 FQGNSA. This CDR3 spans 14 amino acids. V was clipped by 4 bases and J by 9 bases, with 16 bases between them. In nucleotides, the CDR3 is TGTGCCAGCAGCTCTCAAACAGGGATCGGTGAGCAGTTCTTC. Residues: CASSSQTGIGEQFF.

The rearrangement links TRBV2 to TRBJ1-5, with D possibly TRBD1 on 5 matching bases. This CDR3 is 14 amino acids long. With 4 bases removed from V and 5 bases from J, the gap between germline ends came to 12 bases. From germline, CDR1 is SNHLY and CDR2 FYNNEI. The CDR3 is CASSATGRYQPQHF. CDR3 nucleotide sequence: TGTGCCAGCAGTGCCACAGGAAGGTATCAGCCCCAGCATTTT.

The rearrangement uses TRBV4-3 and TRBJ1-4; D is perhaps TRBD1 (5 bases). The germline CDR1 and CDR2 sequences are LGHNA and YSLEER. Trimming took 3 bases from V and 5 from J, leaving 13 bases between them. This CDR3 is built from 15 residues. CDR3 nucleotides: TGCGCCAGCAGCCAGGACAAAAAGAGCAATGAAAAACTGTTTTTT. Amino acid sequence: CASSQDKKSNEKLFF.

The chain couples TRBV28 to TRBJ1-4; D possibly corresponds to TRBD1 (5 bases). Germline CDR1 is MDHEN and CDR2 is SYDVKM. This CDR3 has 14 residues. V lost 2 bases and J 4 bases, leaving 8 bases between the germline ends. CDR3 loop: CASSLGGINEKLFF. CDR3 sequence (DNA): TGTGCCAGCAGTTTAGGGGGAATTAATGAAAAACTGTTTTTT.

The chain carries TRBV6-1 and TRBJ2-2, with a weak D call TRBD1 (6 bases). In germline, CDR1 is MNHNS, CDR2 SASEGT. V was trimmed by 11 bases and J by 0 bases, leaving 10 bases between them. The CDR3 sequence is 13 residues long. The CDR3 here is CAGEGANTGELFF. The CDR3 bases are TGTGCCGGAGAGGGGGCGAACACCGGGGAGCTGTTTTTT.

The chain joins TRBV6-5 to TRBJ1-2; tentative D call: TRBD1 (6 bases). Per germline, CDR1 MNHEY and CDR2 SVGAGI. The CDR3 covers 13 residues. V was trimmed by 5 bases and J by 8 bases, leaving 15 bases between them. Here the CDR3 DNA reads TGTGCCAGCAGTGCACAGGGTCCTGGGGGCTACACCTTC. It encodes CASSAQGPGGYTF.

The chain recombines TRBV10-3 with TRBJ2-2; D unclear. There are 11 residues in the CDR3. V was cut by 10 bases and J by 5 bases, with 8 bases left in between. Germline CDR1 ENHRY, CDR2 SYGVKD. CDR3 amino acids: CATSTTGELFF. CDR3 nucleotide sequence: TGTGCCACGTCCACAACCGGGGAGCTGTTTTTT.

V is TRBV11-1 and J is TRBJ1-2, with D possibly matching TRBD1 (5 bases). The CDR3 has 13 residues. Germline CDR1 reads SGHAT; CDR2 reads FQDESV (reference sequence). V was trimmed by 1 base and J by 8 bases, leaving 11 bases between them. The CDR3 region has the DNA TGTGCCAGCAGCTTAGTCCAGGGAGGAGGCTACACCTTC. This translates into CASSLVQGGGYTF.

V usage is TRBV7-9 and J usage is TRBJ2-7; 7 bases are shared with TRBD2. The CDR3 has 14 residues. The germline gives CDR1 SEHNR, CDR2 FQNEAQ (reference sequence). V lost 1 base and J lost 3; bases outside the gene matches: 3. The CDR3 coding sequence is TGTGCCAGCAGCTTAGGCAGGACTAGCTACGAGCAGTACTTC. Its protein is CASSLGRTSYEQYF.

The chain carries TRBV6-6 and TRBJ2-5; D ambiguous. Germline V lookup: CDR1 MNHNY, CDR2 SVGAGI (reference sequence). CDR3 length: 14 amino acids. V gave up 2 bases and J gave up 5 bases, with 12 bases separating them. The DNA for the CDR3 is TGTGCCAGCAGTTACCCGACCCGAGTCGAGACCCAGTACTTC. It yields the protein CASSYPTRVETQYF.

This clone was picked up a small number of times. The V call is TRBV29-1, the J call TRBJ2-7; 9 nucleotides line up with TRBD1. V shed 7 bases and J 6 bases; nucleotides not matched to a gene: 7. Germline CDR1 is SQVTM and CDR2 is ANQGSEA. This CDR3 contains 12 residues. The CDR3 reads CSARTGVGEQYF. CDR3 nucleotides: TGCAGCGCAAGGACAGGGGTGGGCGAGCAGTACTTC.

The chain has TRBV5-4 and TRBJ2-6; D possibly corresponds to TRBD2 (5 bases). Trimming cost V 0 bases and J 5 bases, with 9 bases left between them. The germline V gene has CDR1 SGHNT and CDR2 YYREEE (reference sequence). The CDR3 consists of 15 residues. This CDR3 is CASSLGGFRANVLTF. CDR3 nucleotides: TGTGCCAGCAGCTTGGGCGGGTTTAGGGCCAACGTCCTGACTTTC.

The rearrangement uses TRBV5-1 and TRBJ2-7; D remains unclear. The germline V and J ends were trimmed by 4 bases and 3 bases, with 8 bases remaining between them. CDR1 SGHRS and CDR2 YFSETQ come from the germline V gene. CDR3 length: 12 residues. The CDR3 DNA reads TGCGCCAGCAGCATTAATTACTACGAGCAGTACTTC. It encodes CASSINYYEQYF.